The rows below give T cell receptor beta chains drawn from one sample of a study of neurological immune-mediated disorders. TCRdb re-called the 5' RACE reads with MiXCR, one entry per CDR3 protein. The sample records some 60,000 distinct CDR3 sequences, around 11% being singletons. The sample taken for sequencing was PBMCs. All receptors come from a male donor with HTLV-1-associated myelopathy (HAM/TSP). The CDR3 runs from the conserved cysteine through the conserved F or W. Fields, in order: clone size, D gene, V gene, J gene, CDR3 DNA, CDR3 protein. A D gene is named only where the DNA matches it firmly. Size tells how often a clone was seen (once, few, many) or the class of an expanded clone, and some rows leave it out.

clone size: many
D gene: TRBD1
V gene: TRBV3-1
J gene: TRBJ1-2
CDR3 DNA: TGTGCCAGCAGCCAAGATCATGGCCGGGACAGCTATGGCTACACCTTC
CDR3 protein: CASSQDHGRDSYGYTF

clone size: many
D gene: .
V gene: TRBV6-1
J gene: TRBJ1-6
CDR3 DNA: TGTGCCAGCAGTGATCTGCCAAGCTCCTATAATTCACCCCTCCACTTT
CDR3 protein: CASSDLPSSYNSPLHF

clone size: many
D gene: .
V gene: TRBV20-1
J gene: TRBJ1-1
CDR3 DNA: TGCAGTGCCCCAGTGGGGGGGTGGAACACTGAAGCTTTCTTT
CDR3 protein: CSAPVGGWNTEAFF

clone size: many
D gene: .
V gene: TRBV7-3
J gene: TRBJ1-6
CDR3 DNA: TGTGCCAGCAGCTTTTCCGACGCCAATTCACCCCTCCACTTT
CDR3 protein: CASSFSDANSPLHF

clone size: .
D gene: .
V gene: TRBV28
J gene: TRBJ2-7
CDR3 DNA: TGTGCCAGCCAGACAGGACGTTACGAGCAGTACTTC
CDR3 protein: CASQTGRYEQYF

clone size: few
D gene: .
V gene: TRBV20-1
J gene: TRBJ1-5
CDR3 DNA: TGCAGTGCTAGACCGGGTAGCGGCAATCAGCCCCAGCATTTT
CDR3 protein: CSARPGSGNQPQHF

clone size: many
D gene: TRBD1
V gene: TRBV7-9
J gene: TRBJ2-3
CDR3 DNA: TGTGCCAGCACCAGGACAGGGGGAAGCACAGATACGCAGTATTTT
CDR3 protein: CASTRTGGSTDTQYF

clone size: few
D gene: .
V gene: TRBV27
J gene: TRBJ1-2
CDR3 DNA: TGTGCCAGCAGTTTATCCGGCCTCGGTAGCTATGGCTACACCTTC
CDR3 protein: CASSLSGLGSYGYTF

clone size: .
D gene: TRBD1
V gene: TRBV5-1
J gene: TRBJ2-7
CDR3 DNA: TGCGCCAGCAGCTTGGACGGACAGGGTTACGAGCAGTACTTC
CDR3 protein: CASSLDGQGYEQYF

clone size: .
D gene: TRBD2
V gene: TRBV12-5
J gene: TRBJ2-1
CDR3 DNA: TGTGCTAGTGGCGCGACCGCGGGCGGGGGATACAATGAGCAGTTCTTC
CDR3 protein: CASGATAGGGYNEQFF

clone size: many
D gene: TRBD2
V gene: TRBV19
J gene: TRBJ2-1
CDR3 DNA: TGTGCCAGTAGTCCCGGGACTAGCGGGGGGGCCTTTGAAACCCACTCCTACAATGAGCAGTTCTTC
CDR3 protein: CASSPGTSGGAFETHSYNEQFF

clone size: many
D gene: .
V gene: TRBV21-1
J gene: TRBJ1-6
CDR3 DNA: TGTGCCAGCAGCAATAGGGCCAATTCACCCCTCCACTTT
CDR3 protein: CASSNRANSPLHF

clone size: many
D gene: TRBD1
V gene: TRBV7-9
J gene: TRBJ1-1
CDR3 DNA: TGTGCCAGCAGCTCAACAGGGGAAACTGAAGCTTTCTTT
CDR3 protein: CASSSTGETEAFF

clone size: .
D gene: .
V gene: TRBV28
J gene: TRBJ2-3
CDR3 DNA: TGTGCCAGCAGTACCGCCGGGGGGCTGACAGGGCCGAGAGATACGCAGTATTTT
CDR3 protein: CASSTAGGLTGPRDTQYF

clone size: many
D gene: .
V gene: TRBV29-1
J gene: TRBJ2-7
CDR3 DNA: TGCAGCGTTGTGACAGCCTTATTCTACGAGCAGTACTTC
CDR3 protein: CSVVTALFYEQYF

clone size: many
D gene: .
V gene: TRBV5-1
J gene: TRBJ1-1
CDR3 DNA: TGCGCCAGCAGCTTGGAGACAACGAACACTGAAGCTTTCTTT
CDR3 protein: CASSLETTNTEAFF

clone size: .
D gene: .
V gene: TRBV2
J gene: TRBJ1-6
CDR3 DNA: TGTGCCAGCAGTGGGCGGAGATCACCCCTCCACTTT
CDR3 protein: CASSGRRSPLHF

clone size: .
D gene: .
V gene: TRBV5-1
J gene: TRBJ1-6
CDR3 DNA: TGCGCCAGCAGCTTGGCGAGCGGGGGAAGCTCCTATAATTCACCCCTCCACTTT
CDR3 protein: CASSLASGGSSYNSPLHF

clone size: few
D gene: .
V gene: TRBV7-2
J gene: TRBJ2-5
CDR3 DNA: TGTGCCAGCAGCTACAGACAGCTCCAAGAGACCCAGTACTTC
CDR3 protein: CASSYRQLQETQYF

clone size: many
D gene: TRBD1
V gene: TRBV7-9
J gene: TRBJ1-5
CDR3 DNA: TGTGCCAGCAGCTTTGGGACAGGCAATCAGCCCCAGCATTTT
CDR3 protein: CASSFGTGNQPQHF

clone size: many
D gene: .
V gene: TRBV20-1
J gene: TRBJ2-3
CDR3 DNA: TGCAGTGCCCCAGAACGGGGAACAGATACGCAGTATTTT
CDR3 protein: CSAPERGTDTQYF

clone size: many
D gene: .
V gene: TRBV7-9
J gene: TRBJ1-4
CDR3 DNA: TGTGCCAGCAGCTTAGCCGGGAGAACTTATAATGAAAAACTGTTTTTT
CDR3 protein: CASSLAGRTYNEKLFF

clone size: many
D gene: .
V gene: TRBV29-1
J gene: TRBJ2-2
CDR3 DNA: TGCAGCACATCCACGAACACCGGGGAGCTGTTTTTT
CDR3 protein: CSTSTNTGELFF

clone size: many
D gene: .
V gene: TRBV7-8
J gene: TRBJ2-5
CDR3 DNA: TGTGCCAGCTGGGCAAGTGGGGAGACCCAGTACTTC
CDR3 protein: CASWASGETQYF

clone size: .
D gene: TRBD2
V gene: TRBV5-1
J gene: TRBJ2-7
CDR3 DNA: TGCGCCAGCAGCCCGCATGGGGACTACGAGCAGTACTTT
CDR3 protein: CASSPHGDYEQYF

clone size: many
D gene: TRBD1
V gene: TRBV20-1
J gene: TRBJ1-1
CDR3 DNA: TGCAGTGCCCTGTTGACAGGGTCCGTTGAAGCTTTCTTT
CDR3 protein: CSALLTGSVEAFF

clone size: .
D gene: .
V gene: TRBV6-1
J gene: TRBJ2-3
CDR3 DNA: TGTGCCAGCAGTGAATTCACAGATACGCAGTATTTT
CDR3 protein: CASSEFTDTQYF

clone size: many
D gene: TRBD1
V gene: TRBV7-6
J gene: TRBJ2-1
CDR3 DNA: TGTGCCAGCAGCCCCTTAGTAGGACAGGGTTGGAATGAGCAGTTCTTC
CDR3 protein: CASSPLVGQGWNEQFF

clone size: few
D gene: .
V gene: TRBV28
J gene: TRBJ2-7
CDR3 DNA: TGTGCCAGCAGTCGCGGGACTCGGGAGCAGTACTTC
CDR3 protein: CASSRGTREQYF

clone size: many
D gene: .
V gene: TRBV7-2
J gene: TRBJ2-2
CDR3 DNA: TGTGCCAGCAGCTTAGATAACATGTCCGGGGAGCTGTTTTTT
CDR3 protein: CASSLDNMSGELFF

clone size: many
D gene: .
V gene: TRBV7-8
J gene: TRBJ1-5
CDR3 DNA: TGTGCCAGCAGCCCCAACCAGGGACCAAATCAGCCCCAGCATTTT
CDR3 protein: CASSPNQGPNQPQHF

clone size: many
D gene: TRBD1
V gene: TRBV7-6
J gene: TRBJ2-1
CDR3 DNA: TGTGCCAGCAGCTTTGCACCGGGACAGGGCTTTTTCTTC
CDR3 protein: CASSFAPGQGFFF

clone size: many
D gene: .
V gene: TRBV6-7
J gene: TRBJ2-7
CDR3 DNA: TGTGCCAGCAGTTACTCATGGGTCTACGAGCAGTACTTC
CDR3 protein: CASSYSWVYEQYF

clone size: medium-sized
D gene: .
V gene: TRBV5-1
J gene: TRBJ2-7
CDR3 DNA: TGCGCCAGCAGCTTGGGTTTAGCCCGTAACTACGAGCAGTACTTC
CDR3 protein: CASSLGLARNYEQYF

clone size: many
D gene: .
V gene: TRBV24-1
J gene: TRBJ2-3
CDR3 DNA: TGTGCCACCAGATCTAGGGTAAATACGCAGTATTTT
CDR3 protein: CATRSRVNTQYF

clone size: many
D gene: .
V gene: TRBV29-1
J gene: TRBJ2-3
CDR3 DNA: TGCAGCGTTGAAGGGAGGGGGAGGGATACGCAGTATTTT
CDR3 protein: CSVEGRGRDTQYF

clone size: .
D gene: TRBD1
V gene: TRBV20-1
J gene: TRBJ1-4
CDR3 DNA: TGCAGTGCCCCCGGGACAGCTAATGAAAAACTGTTTTTT
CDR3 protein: CSAPGTANEKLFF

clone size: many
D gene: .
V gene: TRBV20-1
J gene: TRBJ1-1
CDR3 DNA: TGCAGTGCTAGAGCTGTAGGGGGGGGGTTTTCAGAAGCTTTCTTT
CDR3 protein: CSARAVGGGFSEAFF

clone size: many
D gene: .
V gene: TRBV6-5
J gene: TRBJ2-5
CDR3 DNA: TGTGCCAGCAGCCGCAAACCGAGTCTGGAGACCCAGTACTTC
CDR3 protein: CASSRKPSLETQYF

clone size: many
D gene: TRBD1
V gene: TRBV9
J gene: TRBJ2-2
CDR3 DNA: TGTGCCAGCAGTAAGACAGGGGCCGGCGGGGAGCTGTTTTTT
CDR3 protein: CASSKTGAGGELFF

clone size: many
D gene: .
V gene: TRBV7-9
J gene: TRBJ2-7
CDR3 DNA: TGTGCCAGCAGCCCAGCCTACGAGCAGTACTTC
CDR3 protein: CASSPAYEQYF

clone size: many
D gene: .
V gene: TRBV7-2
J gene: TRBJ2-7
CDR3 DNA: TGTGCCAGCAGCTTACCGCAAGGGTACGAGCAGTACTTC
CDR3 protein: CASSLPQGYEQYF

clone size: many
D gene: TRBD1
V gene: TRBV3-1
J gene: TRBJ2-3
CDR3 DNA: TGTGCCAGCAGCCCGTTCCAAGGACAGGGCCCAGATACGCAGTATTTT
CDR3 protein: CASSPFQGQGPDTQYF

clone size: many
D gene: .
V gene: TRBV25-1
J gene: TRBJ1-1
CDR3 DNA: TGTGCCAGCAGTGAACGGACTGAAGCTTTCTTT
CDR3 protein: CASSERTEAFF

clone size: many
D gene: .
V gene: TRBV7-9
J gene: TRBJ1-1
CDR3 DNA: TGTGCCAGCAGCCAGATCCGGGGAACGGCGAACACTGAAGCTTTCTTT
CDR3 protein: CASSQIRGTANTEAFF

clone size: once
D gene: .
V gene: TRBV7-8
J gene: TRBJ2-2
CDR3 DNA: TGTGCCAGCAGCTCTTCCCGCCCAGCCAACACCGGGGAGCTGTTTTTT
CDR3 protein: CASSSSRPANTGELFF

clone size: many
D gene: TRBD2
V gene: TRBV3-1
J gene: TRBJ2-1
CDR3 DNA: TGTGCCAGCAGCCAGAATACAGCGGGGGGCCCCCCTTTACCATACAATGAGCAGTTCTTC
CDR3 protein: CASSQNTAGGPPLPYNEQFF